This T cell receptor (beta chain) was captured by sequencing in a study of beta chain features in type 1 diabetes. Of the isolated RNA, all was reverse transcribed, and so the sequenced material was expressed TCRB transcripts. The protocol was immunoSEQ multiplex PCR, while the TCRdb copy is restricted to in-frame clones and leaves out a portion. The table shows some 900,000 clones, with 17% occurring only once. This clone occurred a few times. The V end lost 3 bases, the J end lost 3 bases, and 12 bases lay between the germline ends. Germline V CDR1 and CDR2: MNHEY, SMNVEV (reference sequence). The CDR3 consists of 15 residues.

This TCR came from a woman in her late teens or twenties in good health. The chain recombines TRBV27 with TRBJ1-5; possible D gene TRBD1, 6 bases. Sequenced: naive CD4+ T cells from blood. The CDR3 DNA reads TGTGCCAGCAGTTTTCTTGGGGGCCCCAATCAGCCCCAGCATTTT. Translation: CASSFLGGPNQPQHF.